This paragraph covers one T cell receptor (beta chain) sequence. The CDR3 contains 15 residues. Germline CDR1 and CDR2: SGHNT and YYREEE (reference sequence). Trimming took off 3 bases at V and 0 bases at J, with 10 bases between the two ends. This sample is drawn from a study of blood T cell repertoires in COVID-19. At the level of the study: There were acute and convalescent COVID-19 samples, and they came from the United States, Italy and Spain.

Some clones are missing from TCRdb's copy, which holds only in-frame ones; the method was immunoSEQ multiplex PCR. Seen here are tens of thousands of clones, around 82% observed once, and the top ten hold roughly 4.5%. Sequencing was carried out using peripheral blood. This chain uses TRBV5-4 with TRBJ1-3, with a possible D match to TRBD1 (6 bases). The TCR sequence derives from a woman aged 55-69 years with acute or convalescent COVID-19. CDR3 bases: TGTGCCAGCAGCTGGGGGGGGGCCTCTGGAAACACCATATATTTT. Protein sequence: CASSWGGASGNTIYF.